One sample yielded the 10 T cell receptor beta chains listed below, sequenced in a study of CD8 T cells in ankylosing spondylitis. One entry per CDR3 protein, called by TCRdb with MiXCR from the 5' RACE reads. Among approximately 540,000 distinct CDR3 sequences listed, roughly 13% were seen once. The antigens of these receptors remain unknown. Study-wide results and limits: What appeared characteristic of ankylosing spondylitis blood was a TCR beta motif of about eight highly homologous variants.

Input material: blood, either unsorted or a sorted T cell fraction (not recorded which). All receptors come from a male donor with ankylosing spondylitis.

The chain links TRBV5-6 to TRBJ2-1, with TRBD1 matching 7 bases. The J segment lost 2 bases and the V segment lost 4 bases, leaving 9 bases of the junction unmatched. The V gene's germline CDR1 is SGHDT and CDR2 YYEEEE. This CDR3 comprises 16 residues. Here the CDR3 reads CASSPYRGAPYNEQFF. The CDR3 region has the DNA TGTGCCAGCAGCCCCTACAGGGGCGCGCCCTACAATGAGCAGTTCTTC. The entire variable domain, with the rest obtained from reference TRBV5-6 and TRBJ2-1, is as follows: DAGVTQSPTHLIKTRGQQVTLRCSPKSGHDTVSWYQQALGQGPQFIFQYYEEEERQRGNFPDRFSGHQFPNYSSELNVNALLLGDSALYLCASSPYRGAPYNEQFFGPGTRLTVL.

V and J are TRBV10-3 and TRBJ1-1; possible D gene TRBD1, 6 bases. Germline V gene data show CDR1 as ENHRY and CDR2 as SYGVKD. The ends were cut back, 4 bases at V and 1 base at J, with 13 bases in the middle. The CDR3 runs to 15 residues. The DNA for the CDR3 is TGTGCCATCAGTGGGGCGGGGGCTTGGAACACTGAAGCTTTCTTT. Translating gives CAISGAGAWNTEAFF.

This clonotype was found many times. The V call is TRBV27, the J call TRBJ2-5, with 9 bases lining up with TRBD2. The CDR3 spans 14 residues. The ends lost 4 bases at V and 5 bases at J; junction bases unmatched: 5. Germline CDR1 reads MNHEY; CDR2 reads SMNVEV (reference sequence). This CDR3 reads CASSSLAGVETQYF. CDR3 DNA sequence: TGTGCCAGCAGTTCGTTAGCGGGAGTTGAGACCCAGTACTTC.

This clonotype was observed at least ten times. This chain links TRBV7-8 with TRBJ2-7; 8 nucleotides line up with TRBD1. The CDR3 runs 16 residues. J was trimmed by 2 bases and V by 1 base; bases with no gene match: 7. Germline V gene sequence: CDR1 SGHVS, CDR2 FQNEAQ. In DNA form, the CDR3 reads TGTGCCAGCAGCTTAGGCGGCAGGGGGCTTCCCTACGAGCAGTACGTC. As protein: CASSLGGRGLPYEQYV.

This clonotype appeared a few times. The chain is built from TRBV7-2 and TRBJ1-6, with a tentative D call TRBD1 (6 bases). In germline, CDR1 is SGHTA, CDR2 FQGNSA. The CDR3 spans 15 residues. V shed 0 bases and J shed 10 bases, with 13 bases lying between them. The CDR3 DNA is TGTGCCAGCAGCTTAGCGGGGGCCCTAGGGTCACCCCTCCACTTT. Translation: CASSLAGALGSPLHF.

Many counts were recorded for this clonotype. The chain has TRBV24-1 and TRBJ2-1, with D perhaps matching TRBD1 or TRBD2 (5 bases each). Germline V gene data show CDR1 as KGHDR and CDR2 as SFDVKD. Trimming removed 3 bases at V and 10 bases at J, with 9 bases between. The CDR3 spans 12 residues. The CDR3 region is CATSDGTGEQFF. CDR3 coding DNA: TGTGCCACCAGTGATGGGACCGGCGAGCAGTTCTTC.

The V call is TRBV7-9, the J call TRBJ2-1; no firm D call. V was trimmed by 4 bases and J by 5 bases, leaving 9 bases between them. The CDR3 has 13 amino acids. Germline CDR1 SEHNR, CDR2 FQNEAQ (reference sequence). In nucleotides, the CDR3 is TGTGCCAGCAGCTCGGTGGAGAACAATGAGCAGTTCTTC. Protein: CASSSVENNEQFF.

In regard to this clonotype: This may arise from a read error, as a much more abundant clone is one base away. The chain couples TRBV7-9 to TRBJ2-5; D uncertain. CDR3 length: 12 residues. The germline V gene encodes CDR1 SEHNR and CDR2 FQNEAQ (reference sequence). The CDR3 here is CVSSLNGETQYF. CDR3 DNA: TGTGTCAGCAGCTTAAACGGAGAGACCCAGTACTTC.

V usage is TRBV20-1 and J usage is TRBJ2-1; TRBD2 matches 10 bases. CDR3 length: 16 amino acids. Per the germline V gene, CDR1 is DFQATT and CDR2 is SNEGSKA (reference sequence). Trimming cost V 3 bases and J 0 bases; bases outside gene matches: 5. CDR3 bases: TGCAGTGCTAGTAGGGCTAGCGGGAGCTCCTACAATGAGCAGTTCTTC. The encoded protein is CSASRASGSSYNEQFF.

This clonotype was picked up many times. The CDR3 here is CASSLDGGTYEQYF. CDR3 sequence (DNA): TGCGCCAGCAGCTTGGACGGGGGAACCTACGAGCAGTACTTC. This chain links TRBV5-1 with TRBJ2-7; tentative D call: TRBD2 (6 bases). V was pared by 0 bases and J by 2 bases, with 9 bases between. CDR1 and CDR2 from the germline V gene are SGHRS and YFSETQ. CDR3 length equals 14 residues. Combining the CDR3 with reference TRBV5-1 and TRBJ2-7 gives the whole variable domain KAGVTQTPRYLIKTRGQQVTLSCSPISGHRSVSWYQQTPGQGLQFLFEYFSETQRNKGNFPGRFSGRQFSNSRSEMNVSTLELGDSALYLCASSLDGGTYEQYFGPGTRLTVT.